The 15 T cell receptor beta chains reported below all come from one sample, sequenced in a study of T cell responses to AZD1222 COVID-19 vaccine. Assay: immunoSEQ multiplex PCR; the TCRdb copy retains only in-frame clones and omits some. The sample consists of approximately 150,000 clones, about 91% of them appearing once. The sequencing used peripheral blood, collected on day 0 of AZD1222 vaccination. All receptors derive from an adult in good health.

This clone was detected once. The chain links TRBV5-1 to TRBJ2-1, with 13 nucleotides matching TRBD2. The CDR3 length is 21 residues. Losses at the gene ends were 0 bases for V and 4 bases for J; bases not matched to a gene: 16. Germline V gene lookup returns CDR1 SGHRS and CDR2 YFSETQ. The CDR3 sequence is CASSLAGLAGDPGYRYNEQFF. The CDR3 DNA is TGCGCCAGCAGCTTGGCCGGACTAGCGGGAGATCCGGGATACAGGTACAATGAGCAGTTCTTC.

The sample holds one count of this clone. CDR3 in DNA: TGTGCCATCCAGGATTACAATTCACCCCTCCACTTT. It encodes CAIQDYNSPLHF. The chain uses TRBV10-3 and TRBJ1-6; D not resolved. CDR3 length: 12 amino acids. The V end lost 8 bases, the J end lost 7 bases, and 9 bases lay between the germline ends. CDR1 and CDR2 (germline): ENHRY, SYGVKD.

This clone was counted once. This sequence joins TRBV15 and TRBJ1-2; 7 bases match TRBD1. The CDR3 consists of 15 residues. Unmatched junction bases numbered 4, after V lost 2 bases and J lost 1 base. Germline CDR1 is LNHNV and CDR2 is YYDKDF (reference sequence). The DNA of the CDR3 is TGTGCCACCAGCAGACACCGGGACAGTAACTATGGCTACACCTTC. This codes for CATSRHRDSNYGYTF.

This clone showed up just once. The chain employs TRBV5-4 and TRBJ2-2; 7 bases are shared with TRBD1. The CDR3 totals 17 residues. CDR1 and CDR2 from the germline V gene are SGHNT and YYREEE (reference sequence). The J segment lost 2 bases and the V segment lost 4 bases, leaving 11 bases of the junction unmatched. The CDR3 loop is CASSRGIWDRNTGELFF. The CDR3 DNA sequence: TGTGCCAGCAGCCGAGGAATTTGGGACAGAAACACCGGGGAGCTGTTTTTT.

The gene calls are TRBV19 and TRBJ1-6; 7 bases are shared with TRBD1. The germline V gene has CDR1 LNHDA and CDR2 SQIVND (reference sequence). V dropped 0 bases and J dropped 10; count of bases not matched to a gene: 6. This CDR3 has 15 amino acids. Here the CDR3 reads CASSIDQGGYSPLHF. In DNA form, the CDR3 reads TGTGCCAGTAGTATAGACCAGGGGGGATACTCACCCCTCCACTTT.

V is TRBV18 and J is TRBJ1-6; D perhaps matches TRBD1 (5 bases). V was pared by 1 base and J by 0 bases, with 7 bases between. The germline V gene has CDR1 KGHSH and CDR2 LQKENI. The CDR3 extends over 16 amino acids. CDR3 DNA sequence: TGTGCCAGCTCACCACAGGGGATCTCCTATAATTCACCCCTCCACTTT. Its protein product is CASSPQGISYNSPLHF.

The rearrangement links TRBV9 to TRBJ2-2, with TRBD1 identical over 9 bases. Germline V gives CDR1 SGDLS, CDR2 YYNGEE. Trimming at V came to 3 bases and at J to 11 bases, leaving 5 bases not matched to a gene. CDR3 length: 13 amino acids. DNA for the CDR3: TGTGCCAGCAGCGGCCGACAGGGGGGCGAGCTGTTTTTT. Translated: CASSGRQGGELFF.

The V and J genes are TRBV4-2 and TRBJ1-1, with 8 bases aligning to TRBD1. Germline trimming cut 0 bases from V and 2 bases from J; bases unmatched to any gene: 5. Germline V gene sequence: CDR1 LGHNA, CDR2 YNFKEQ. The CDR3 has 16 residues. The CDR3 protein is CASSQDYRGGNTEAFF. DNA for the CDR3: TGTGCCAGCAGCCAAGATTACAGGGGGGGTAACACTGAAGCTTTCTTT.

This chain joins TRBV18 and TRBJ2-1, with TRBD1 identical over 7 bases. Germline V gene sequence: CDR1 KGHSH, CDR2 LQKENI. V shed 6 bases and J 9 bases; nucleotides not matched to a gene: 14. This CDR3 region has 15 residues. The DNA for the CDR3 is TGTGCCAGCTCCCGTGAAGGGGGCGCAAAGGCTGAGCAGTTCTTC. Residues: CASSREGGAKAEQFF. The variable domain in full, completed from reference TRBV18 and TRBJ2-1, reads NAGVMQNPRHLVRRRGQEARLRCSPMKGHSHVYWYRQLPEEGLKFMVYLQKENIIDESGMPKERFSAEFPKEGPSILRIQQVVRGDSAAYFCASSREGGAKAEQFFGPGTRLTVL.

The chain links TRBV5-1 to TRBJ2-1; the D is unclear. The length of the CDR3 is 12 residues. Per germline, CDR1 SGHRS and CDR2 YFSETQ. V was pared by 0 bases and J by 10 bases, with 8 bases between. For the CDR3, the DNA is TGCGCCAGCAGCTTGGTTAGCCGGGAGCAGTTCTTC. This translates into CASSLVSREQFF.

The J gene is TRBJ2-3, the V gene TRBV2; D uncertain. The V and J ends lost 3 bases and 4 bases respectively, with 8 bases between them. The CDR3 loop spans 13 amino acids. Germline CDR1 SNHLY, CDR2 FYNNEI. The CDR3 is CASSEVPSDTQYF. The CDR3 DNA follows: TGTGCCAGCAGTGAGGTTCCTTCAGATACGCAGTATTTT.

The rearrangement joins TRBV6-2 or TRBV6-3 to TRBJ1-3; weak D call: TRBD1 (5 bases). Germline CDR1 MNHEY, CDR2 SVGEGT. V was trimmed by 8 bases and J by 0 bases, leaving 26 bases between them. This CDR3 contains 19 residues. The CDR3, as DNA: TGTGCCAGCCGCCCCCTACGCTCGGGACTCCAGAGCTCTGGAAACACCATATATTTT. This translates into CASRPLRSGLQSSGNTIYF.

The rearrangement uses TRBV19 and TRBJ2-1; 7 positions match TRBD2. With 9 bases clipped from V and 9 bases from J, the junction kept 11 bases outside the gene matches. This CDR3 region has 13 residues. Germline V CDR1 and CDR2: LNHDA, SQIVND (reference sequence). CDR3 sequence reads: CASAERDRGEQFF. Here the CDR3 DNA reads TGTGCCAGCGCCGAGCGGGATCGGGGTGAGCAGTTCTTC.

The CDR3 loop is CASSQTSWETQYF. The CDR3 region has the DNA TGCGCCAGCAGCCAAACTAGCTGGGAGACCCAGTACTTC. The rearrangement joins TRBV4-1 to TRBJ2-5; possible D gene TRBD2, 6 bases. The length of the CDR3 is 13 residues. Germline V gene lookup returns CDR1 MGHRA and CDR2 YSYEKL. V was pared by 2 bases and J by 5 bases, with 9 bases between.

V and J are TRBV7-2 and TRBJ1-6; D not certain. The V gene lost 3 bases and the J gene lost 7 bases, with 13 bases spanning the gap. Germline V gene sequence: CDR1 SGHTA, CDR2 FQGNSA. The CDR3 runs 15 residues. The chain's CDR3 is CASSLSLGSNSPLHF. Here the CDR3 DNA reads TGTGCCAGCAGCTTGAGCCTGGGCTCCAATTCACCCCTCCACTTT.